Shown below are 27 T cell receptor beta chains from a single sample sequenced in a study of prognosis after radiotherapy for stage I lung cancer. Template was genomic DNA; TCR beta CDR3 amplified in two multiplex PCR rounds. Primers specific to each TRBV and TRBJ gene drove first-round PCR. TCRdb independently ran MiXCR on the multiplex PCR reads; one entry per CDR3 protein. The data contain over 20,000 distinct CDR3 sequences, roughly 34% of them singletons. The source was PBMCs, collected before or after stereotactic body radiation therapy (not recorded which). The receptors originated from a donor older than 45 with non-small cell lung cancer.

Turning to this clonotype: A far bigger clonotype differs at one base, so this is likely a read error. The chain recombines TRBV7-2 with TRBJ2-3; weak D call: TRBD2 (5 bases). CDR1 and CDR2 from the germline V gene are SGHTA and FQGNSA. Trimming stripped 8 bases from V and 6 bases from J, with 15 bases between. The CDR3 runs 13 residues. The CDR3, as DNA: TGTGCCAGCCGACCCAACTCGGGGGATACGCAGTATTTT. Encoded protein: CASRPNSGDTQYF.

This clonotype was counted ten times or more. CDR3 residues: CASSLEGGGSYNEQFF. The DNA of the CDR3 is TGTGCCAGCAGCTTAGAAGGGGGAGGGTCCTACAATGAGCAGTTCTTC. V usage is TRBV7-6 and J usage is TRBJ2-1; D perhaps matches TRBD2 (7 bases). CDR1 and CDR2 from the germline V gene are SGHVS and FNYEAQ. The CDR3 length is 16 residues. The germline V and J ends were trimmed by 1 base and 1 base, with 11 bases remaining between them. Complete variable domain (other parts from reference TRBV7-6 and TRBJ2-1): GAGVSQSPRYKVTKRGQDVALRCDPISGHVSLYWYRQALGQGPEFLTYFNYEAQQDKSGLPNDRFSAERPEGSISTLTIQRTEQRDSAMYRCASSLEGGGSYNEQFFGPGTRLTVL.

There are many counts of this clonotype. One end of the junction varies from germline; a read error may be responsible. The rearrangement links TRBV12-3 or TRBV12-4 to TRBJ2-3, with a weak D call TRBD2 (6 bases). There are 14 residues in the CDR3. CDR3 residues: CASRLGGSTDTQYF. CDR3 coding DNA: TGTGCCAGCAGATTAGGAGGGTCCACAGATACGCAGTATTTT.

Worth noting for this clonotype: A clone one base away is much larger, so this may be a read error. The chain uses TRBV18 and TRBJ2-7; D call uncertain. Germline values: CDR1 KGHSH, CDR2 LQKENI. The length of the CDR3 is 13 residues. CDR3 region: CANSTRSAYEQYF. In DNA, the CDR3 is TGTGCCAACTCAACGCGAAGCGCGTACGAGCAGTACTTC. Complete variable domain (other parts from reference TRBV18 and TRBJ2-7): NAGVMQNPRHLVRRRGQEARLRCSPMKGHSHVYWYRQLPEEGLKFMVYLQKENIIDESGMPKERFSAEFPKEGPSILRIQQVVRGDSAAYFCANSTRSAYEQYFGPGTRLTVT.

This clonotype was counted at least ten times. V is TRBV20-1 and J is TRBJ2-5, with D possibly matching TRBD1 (6 bases). The germline gives CDR1 DFQATT, CDR2 SNEGSKA (reference sequence). Trimming took 4 bases from V and 4 from J, leaving 10 bases between them. This CDR3 has 12 amino acids. Here the CDR3 reads CSAKAGVETQYF. Written as DNA, the CDR3 is TGCAGTGCTAAGGCAGGGGTAGAGACCCAGTACTTC.

The V gene is TRBV6-1, the J gene TRBJ2-6, with 12 bases fitting TRBD2. Germline values: CDR1 MNHNS, CDR2 SASEGT. The CDR3 spans 17 residues. V gave up 4 bases and J gave up 2 bases; unmatched junction bases: 3. CDR3 loop: CASSGTSGTAGANVLTF. The CDR3 coding sequence is TGTGCCAGCAGTGGGACTAGCGGGACGGCTGGGGCCAACGTCCTGACTTTC.

The sample holds many counts of this clonotype. The gene calls are TRBV19 and TRBJ2-2, with 8 nucleotides matching TRBD1. The J segment lost 5 bases and the V segment lost 6 bases, leaving 8 bases of the junction unmatched. The CDR3 length is 15 residues. The V gene's germline CDR1 is LNHDA and CDR2 SQIVND (reference sequence). CDR3 DNA: TGTGCCAGTAGCGCCAGGGGGCGCCGGACCGGGGAGCTGTTTTTT. The encoded protein is CASSARGRRTGELFF.

A few counts support this clonotype. J is TRBJ2-7 and V is TRBV5-8, with 10 bases that match TRBD1. This CDR3 comprises 15 residues. V lost 2 bases and J lost 3; bases outside the gene matches: 5. Per germline, CDR1 SGHTS and CDR2 YDEGEE. CDR3 nucleotides: TGTGCCAGCAGCTTCCCCGGGACAGGGGACTACGAGCAGTACTTC. Translated: CASSFPGTGDYEQYF.

On this clonotype: A much larger clone is a single base away; this may be a read error. This sequence joins TRBV3-1 and TRBJ1-2, with a weak D call TRBD1 (6 bases). The CDR3 contains 13 residues. From germline, CDR1 is LGHDT and CDR2 YNNKEL (reference sequence). The germline V and J ends were trimmed by 4 bases and 9 bases, with 15 bases remaining between them. The CDR3 bases are TGTGCCAGCAGCCGCGGACAGTCTTATTGCTACACCTTC. It is translated as CASSRGQSYCYTF.

This clonotype was seen many times. The chain links TRBV18 to TRBJ2-7, with TRBD2 identical over 7 bases. Germline-derived CDR1 and CDR2 are KGHSH and LQKENI. The junction had 5 bases not matched to a gene; V was cut back by 4 bases and J by 5 bases. The length of the CDR3 is 13 residues. Written as DNA, the CDR3 is TGTGCCAGCTCACATAGGGACTATCACGAGCAGTACTTC. Amino acid sequence: CASSHRDYHEQYF.

The sample holds many counts of this clonotype. The rearrangement uses TRBV3-1 and TRBJ2-7; TRBD2 matches 8 bases. Germline V gives CDR1 LGHDT, CDR2 YNNKEL (reference sequence). The CDR3 spans 15 residues. The junction had 8 bases not matched to a gene; V was cut back by 5 bases and J by 2 bases. Here the CDR3 reads CASSWGSGTPYEQYF. The CDR3 region has the DNA TGTGCCAGCAGCTGGGGTAGCGGGACACCCTACGAGCAGTACTTC.

For this clonotype: A read error is likely here: a far larger clone is one base away. The chain uses TRBV6-1 and TRBJ1-2, with no clear D. Deletions cut 5 bases from V and 4 bases from J, with 20 bases between. The CDR3 has 16 residues. Germline CDR1 reads MNHNS; CDR2 reads SASEGT. CDR3 amino acids: CASSSHRLTGGYGYTF. DNA of the CDR3: TGTGCCAGCAGTTCTCACCGCCTGACGGGAGGCTATGGCTACACCTTC.

The rearrangement joins TRBV7-2 to TRBJ2-2; D is unresolved. The CDR3 contains 12 residues. Deletions cut 0 bases from V and 8 bases from J, with 4 bases between. Germline CDR1 and CDR2: SGHTA and FQGNSA. CDR3 sequence reads: CASSLASGELFF. DNA of the CDR3: TGTGCCAGCAGCTTAGCTAGTGGGGAGCTGTTTTTT.

A word on this clonotype: A read error likely explains this, since a far larger clone differs by one base. J is TRBJ2-1 and V is TRBV28, with D possibly being TRBD1 (6 bases). V gave up 5 bases and J gave up 10 bases, with 15 bases separating them. Per the germline V gene, CDR1 is MDHEN and CDR2 is SYDVKM. The length of the CDR3 is 13 residues. The CDR3 loop reads CASSTRGVSEQFF. The DNA for the CDR3 is TGTGCCAGCAGTACCAGGGGCGTTAGCGAGCAGTTCTTC. Using reference TRBV28 and TRBJ2-1 for the parts outside the CDR3, the full variable domain is DVKVTQSSRYLVKRTGEKVFLECVQDMDHENMFWYRQDPGLGLRLIYFSYDVKMKEKGDIPEGYSVSREKKERFSLILESASTNQTSMYLCASSTRGVSEQFFGPGTRLTVL.

This clonotype was counted many times. V is TRBV28 and J is TRBJ2-7, with 10 nucleotides matching TRBD1. CDR1 MDHEN and CDR2 SYDVKM come from the germline V gene. Trimming at V came to 8 bases and at J to 1 base, leaving 5 bases not matched to a gene. The CDR3 is 14 amino acids. The CDR3 loop reads CASGQGVTSYEQYF. The CDR3 nucleotides are TGTGCCAGCGGACAGGGGGTCACGTCCTACGAGCAGTACTTC.

This clonotype was seen many times. V and J are TRBV24-1 and TRBJ2-2; D possibly uses TRBD1 or TRBD2 (6 bases each). The germline gives CDR1 KGHDR, CDR2 SFDVKD. V dropped 5 bases and J dropped 6 bases, with 12 bases sitting between them. This CDR3 comprises 14 residues. The CDR3 spells CATSVRGQAGELFF. The CDR3 nucleotides read TGTGCCACCAGTGTTCGGGGGCAGGCCGGGGAGCTGTTTTTT.

This clonotype was seen at least ten times. The rearrangement joins TRBV29-1 to TRBJ1-4; 8 bases are a match to TRBD1. The J segment lost 8 bases and the V segment lost 6 bases, leaving 8 bases of the junction unmatched. The CDR3 totals 13 residues. Germline V gene lookup returns CDR1 SQVTM and CDR2 ANQGSEA. The CDR3 coding sequence is TGCAGCGTGCGGGGACAGGTAGCCGAAAAACTGTTTTTT. Amino acid sequence: CSVRGQVAEKLFF. The full variable domain, with the rest looked up from reference TRBV29-1 and TRBJ1-4, is SAVISQKPSRDICQRGTSLTIQCQVDSQVTMMFWYRQQPGQSLTLIATANQGSEATYESGFVIDKFPISRPNLTFSTLTVSNMSPEDSSIYLCSVRGQVAEKLFFGSGTQLSVL.

This clonotype was detected a few times. J is TRBJ2-1 and V is TRBV4-3; 10 nucleotides line up with TRBD2. The germline V gene has CDR1 LGHNA and CDR2 YSLEER. Trimming at V came to 4 bases and at J to 8 bases, leaving 11 bases not matched to a gene. The CDR3 covers 16 residues. DNA for the CDR3: TGCGCCAGCAGCCCAGGGACTAGCGCTCTTTGGGATGAGCAGTTCTTC. Protein sequence: CASSPGTSALWDEQFF.

As regards this clonotype: A read error may be the cause here, since a much bigger clone is one base away. This chain uses TRBV7-9 with TRBJ1-2; no clear D. Germline V lookup: CDR1 SEHNR, CDR2 FQNEAQ (reference sequence). This CDR3 spans 12 amino acids. The CDR3 DNA sequence: TGTGCCAGCATCTTAGATCGGGGATTCTACACCTTC. This encodes CASILDRGFYTF.

This clonotype was observed at least ten times. The chain recombines TRBV6-1 with TRBJ1-4, with 8 bases that match TRBD1. The CDR3 is 14 residues long. CDR1 MNHNS and CDR2 SASEGT come from the germline V gene. V was pared by 6 bases and J by 8 bases, with 8 bases of the junction left unmatched. CDR3 sequence (DNA): TGTGCCAGCAGACTCAGGGGGCGAGGGGAAAAACTGTTTTTT. Encoded protein: CASRLRGRGEKLFF.

This clonotype has at least ten counts. The chain has TRBV28 and TRBJ2-3; 7 positions match TRBD1. Per germline, CDR1 MDHEN and CDR2 SYDVKM. V trimming: 2 bases; J trimming: 6 bases; junction bases outside the gene matches: 8. The CDR3 consists of 15 residues. The DNA for the CDR3 is TGTGCCAGCAGTTTAGTAGGACAGGTGAGGGATACGCAGTATTTT. It encodes CASSLVGQVRDTQYF.

J is TRBJ2-1 and V is TRBV4-3; the match to TRBD2 covers 12 bases. This CDR3 spans 16 amino acids. Unmatched junction bases numbered 10, after V lost 7 bases and J lost 6 bases. The germline CDR1 and CDR2 sequences are LGHNA and YSLEER. The CDR3 loop reads CASTQTSGSPLNEQFF. CDR3 nucleotide sequence: TGCGCCAGCACACAGACTAGCGGGAGTCCTCTCAATGAGCAGTTCTTC.

The table lists this clonotype with a few counts. Given a much more abundant clone one base away, this may be a read error. The chain has TRBV5-1 and TRBJ2-1, with 9 bases matching TRBD2. The CDR3 runs to 18 residues. Germline trimming cut 4 bases from V and 1 base from J; bases unmatched to any gene: 12. Germline lookup yields CDR1 SGHRS and CDR2 YFSETQ. As DNA, the CDR3 is TGCGCCAGCAGCGGCCCAGCGGGAGGTGGGGGTTCCTACAATGAGCAGTTCTTC. Amino acid sequence: CASSGPAGGGGSYNEQFF.

This clonotype was counted a few times. A far larger clone is off by one base, so a read error is likely. The V call is TRBV6-6, the J call TRBJ1-2; no reliable D call. The CDR3 sequence is 12 residues long. V was pared by 0 bases and J by 9 bases, with 8 bases between. Germline loops: CDR1 MNHNY, CDR2 SVGAGI (reference sequence). The DNA for the CDR3 is TGTGCCAGCAGTTACTCGGGCCATAGCTACACCTTC. As protein: CASSYSGHSYTF.

The J gene is TRBJ2-3, the V gene TRBV15; a possible D gene is TRBD1 (5 bases). Germline values: CDR1 LNHNV, CDR2 YYDKDF (reference sequence). The CDR3 spans 13 residues. V lost 6 bases to trimming and J lost 4 bases, with 11 bases between them. This CDR3 is CATSLGRSDTQYF. CDR3 in DNA: TGTGCCACCAGTTTGGGGCGATCAGATACGCAGTATTTT.

This clonotype was seen repeatedly, ten times or more. The chain uses TRBV28 and TRBJ2-3; 8 bases fit TRBD2. Looked up from germline, CDR1 is MDHEN and CDR2 is SYDVKM. The CDR3 is made up of 16 amino acids. Trimming removed 5 bases from V and 4 bases from J; junction bases left unmatched: 11. The CDR3: CASSGIAGLRADTQYF. The DNA for the CDR3 is TGTGCCAGCAGTGGAATAGCGGGACTTAGGGCAGATACGCAGTATTTT.

Concerning this clonotype itself: The junction departs from the called germline gene at one end, perhaps through a read error. V usage is TRBV12-3 or TRBV12-4 and J usage is TRBJ1-5, with D perhaps matching TRBD1 (6 bases). The CDR3 loop spans 13 amino acids. Here the CDR3 DNA reads TGTGCCAGCAGGCTGACAGGCGATCATCCCCAGCATTTT. Residues: CASRLTGDHPQHF.